The next 32 T cell receptor beta chains were all read from a single sample in a study of T cells after yellow fever vaccination. TCRdb fed the 5' RACE reads into MiXCR, producing one record per CDR3 protein. The table has a few hundred thousand distinct CDR3 sequences, about 9.9% seen once. The sample consisted of PBMCs, taken on the day of the first yellow fever vaccination. The receptors originated from a man younger than 35 who received the YFV17D yellow fever vaccine.

Ten or more counts support this clonotype. V and J are TRBV6-5 and TRBJ2-7; perhaps TRBD1 as D (5 bases). Germline CDR1 reads MNHEY; CDR2 reads SVGAGI. V was cut by 0 bases and J by 2 bases, with 11 bases left in between. The CDR3 sequence is 15 residues long. DNA for the CDR3: TGTGCCAGCAGTTACTCGTCAGGGAAGCCCTACGAGCAGTACTTC. Protein product: CASSYSSGKPYEQYF.

This clonotype came up many times. This chain uses TRBV29-1 with TRBJ2-3; unclear D gene. CDR1 is SQVTM and CDR2 is ANQGSEA in the germline V gene. V lost 4 bases, J lost 4 bases, and 9 bases lay in between. The CDR3 runs 12 residues. The CDR3 nucleotides are TGCAGCGTTGGTACGGAGTCAGATACGCAGTATTTT. Amino acids: CSVGTESDTQYF.

V and J are TRBV5-5 and TRBJ2-2; maybe TRBD2 (6 bases). The CDR3 length is 16 residues. Deletions cut 1 base from V and 10 bases from J, with 20 bases between. Germline V gives CDR1 SGHKS, CDR2 YYEKEE (reference sequence). CDR3 region: CASSLNSYGELAELFF. The CDR3 bases are TGTGCCAGCAGCTTGAACTCGTACGGGGAACTAGCGGAGCTGTTTTTT.

This clonotype was counted many times. The rearrangement links TRBV29-1 to TRBJ1-2; no firm D call. This CDR3 region has 13 residues. CDR1 and CDR2 (germline): SQVTM, ANQGSEA. V lost 0 bases, J lost 4 bases, and 9 bases lay in between. The chain's CDR3 is CSVEDDGFYGYTF. CDR3 nucleotides: TGCAGCGTTGAAGACGACGGATTCTATGGCTACACCTTC.

The CDR3 DNA sequence: TGCAGTGCTAGAGCGCCCGATGGGACCCTGCAGTACGTC. It codes for CSARAPDGTLQYV. The chain combines TRBV20-1 with TRBJ2-7, with D perhaps being TRBD1 or TRBD2 (5 bases each). This CDR3 is built from 13 residues. Per the germline V gene, CDR1 is DFQATT and CDR2 is SNEGSKA (reference sequence). Trimming removed 1 base at V and 9 bases at J, with 16 bases between.

The chain uses TRBV4-3 and TRBJ2-7, with D perhaps matching TRBD1 (6 bases). This CDR3 spans 18 amino acids. Germline V gene sequence: CDR1 LGHNA, CDR2 YSLEER. V lost 0 bases to trimming and J lost 2 bases, with 20 bases between them. CDR3 in amino acids: CASSQDARTGRGPYEQYF. In DNA form, the CDR3 reads TGCGCCAGCAGCCAAGATGCGCGAACCGGCAGGGGCCCCTACGAGCAGTACTTC.

The chain is built from TRBV4-1 and TRBJ2-5; 8 positions agree with TRBD2. This CDR3 comprises 14 residues. V lost 3 bases to trimming and J lost 5 bases; unmatched junction nucleotides: 5. Germline CDR1 reads MGHRA; CDR2 reads YSYEKL. The CDR3 nucleotides are TGCGCCAGCAGCCACGCGGGACTAGAGGAGACCCAGTACTTC. This codes for CASSHAGLEETQYF.

The chain links TRBV7-2 to TRBJ2-3; 10 bases are a match to TRBD2. Germline V gene sequence: CDR1 SGHTA, CDR2 FQGNSA. CDR3 length equals 17 residues. The trim removed 2 bases at V and 0 bases at J, leaving 5 bases unmatched. The CDR3 here is CASSLSGGADSTDTQYF. As DNA, the CDR3 is TGTGCCAGCAGCTTAAGCGGGGGGGCGGATAGCACAGATACGCAGTATTTT.

This chain links TRBV5-1 with TRBJ2-6; TRBD1 aligns across 7 bases. This CDR3 is built from 15 residues. Unmatched junction bases numbered 3, after V lost 4 bases and J lost 2 bases. CDR1 and CDR2 from the germline V gene are SGHRS and YFSETQ. This CDR3 is CASSPDRAGANVLTF. The CDR3 DNA reads TGCGCCAGCAGCCCTGACAGGGCTGGGGCCAACGTCCTGACTTTC.

This chain connects TRBV7-3 to TRBJ2-1; no clear D. Germline CDR1 and CDR2: SGHTA and FQGTGA. The CDR3 covers 14 residues. V lost 5 bases and J lost 0, with 8 bases in between. The CDR3 loop is CASSDLSSYNEQFF. Written as DNA, the CDR3 is TGTGCCAGCAGCGACTTGAGCTCCTACAATGAGCAGTTCTTC.

The CDR3 loop is CASSWISGDDYNEQFF. The CDR3 nucleotides are TGTGCCAGCAGCTGGATCAGCGGGGACGACTACAATGAGCAGTTCTTC. The V gene is TRBV5-6, the J gene TRBJ2-1; 7 nucleotides align to TRBD2. Germline CDR1 reads SGHDT; CDR2 reads YYEEEE. V lost 3 bases, J lost 3 bases, and 9 bases stayed unmatched. The CDR3 covers 16 residues.

On this clonotype itself: The junction and the germline gene differ at one end; a read error may be behind it. The V call is TRBV18, the J call TRBJ2-1; D is undetermined. CDR1 and CDR2 (germline): KGHSH, LQKENI. CDR3 length: 9 amino acids. CDR3 amino acids: CASSSPWRF. The CDR3, as DNA: TGTGCCAGCTCATCCCCTTGGCGGTTC.

This clonotype was recorded a few times. V is TRBV6-1 and J is TRBJ1-1; TRBD1 is a possible D gene (6 bases). Germline CDR1 is MNHNS and CDR2 is SASEGT. V was pared by 7 bases and J by 1 base, with 13 bases between. CDR3 length: 14 residues. The CDR3 is CASTRLRGNTEAFF. CDR3 nucleotide sequence: TGTGCCAGCACCCGTCTCAGGGGGAACACTGAAGCTTTCTTT.

The CDR3 loop reads CASSPTDSRLVYEQYF. Here the CDR3 DNA reads TGTGCCAGCTCACCTACCGACAGTAGGTTAGTATACGAGCAGTACTTC. The rearrangement uses TRBV18 and TRBJ2-7; perhaps TRBD1 as D (5 bases). Germline V gene sequence: CDR1 KGHSH, CDR2 LQKENI. V was clipped by 3 bases and J by 4 bases, with 19 bases between them. The CDR3 is 16 amino acids.

The chain joins TRBV12-3 or TRBV12-4 to TRBJ1-4, with D possibly matching TRBD1 (6 bases). V was pared by 4 bases and J by 7 bases, with 10 bases between. CDR3 length: 13 residues. The CDR3 DNA reads as TGTGCCAGCAGTTCCGGGGGCAGTGAAAAACTGTTTTTT. Translation gives CASSSGGSEKLFF.

This chain uses TRBV12-3 or TRBV12-4 with TRBJ1-2; tentatively, D is TRBD1 (6 bases). The CDR3 totals 13 residues. Trimming shortened V by 7 bases and J by 6 bases, and 15 bases separated the two germline ends. CDR3: CASTLQGEHGYTF. CDR3 in DNA: TGTGCCAGCACTCTACAGGGTGAACATGGCTACACCTTC.

This clonotype was counted a few times. This chain joins TRBV27 and TRBJ1-2; no firm D call. V was shortened by 6 bases and J by 5 bases, with 19 bases between the two germline ends. CDR3 length equals 15 residues. Germline CDR1 MNHEY, CDR2 SMNVEV (reference sequence). The CDR3 nucleotides read TGTGCCAGCAGCCTTGTTGACCGTACCAATTATGGCTACACCTTC. This codes for CASSLVDRTNYGYTF.

The rearrangement joins TRBV3-1 to TRBJ1-2; D remains ambiguous. Germline V gene sequence: CDR1 LGHDT, CDR2 YNNKEL (reference sequence). V shed 1 base and J shed 5 bases, with 14 bases lying between them. There are 15 residues in the CDR3. CDR3 DNA: TGTGCCAGCAGCCAAGGTTCTTGGGGTTATTATGGCTACACCTTC. It yields the protein CASSQGSWGYYGYTF. The whole variable domain, remainder taken from reference TRBV3-1 and TRBJ1-2, is DTAVSQTPKYLVTQMGNDKSIKCEQNLGHDTMYWYKQDSKKFLKIMFSYNNKELIINETVPNRFSPKSPDKAHLNLHINSLELGDSAVYFCASSQGSWGYYGYTFGSGTRLTVV.

The chain links TRBV5-1 to TRBJ1-2; no clear D gene. Germline V gene sequence: CDR1 SGHRS, CDR2 YFSETQ. There are 14 residues in the CDR3. The ends were cut back, 1 base at V and 3 bases at J, with 10 bases in the middle. The CDR3 sequence is CASSLTVTDYGYTF. The DNA of the CDR3 is TGCGCCAGCAGCTTGACTGTCACGGACTATGGCTACACCTTC.

The chain uses TRBV7-9 and TRBJ2-1; D gene ambiguous. This CDR3 is 13 amino acids long. V was trimmed by 11 bases and J by 0 bases, leaving 11 bases between them. Germline CDR1 and CDR2: SEHNR and FQNEAQ (reference sequence). The CDR3 DNA sequence: TGTGCCTTGGCTTTCAACTCCTACAATGAGCAGTTCTTC. Its translation is CALAFNSYNEQFF.

This clonotype appeared a few times. This CDR3 is CASSLSREHMNTEAFF. CDR3 nucleotide sequence: TGTGCCAGCAGCTTAAGCAGGGAACACATGAACACTGAAGCTTTCTTT. The chain carries TRBV7-8 and TRBJ1-1; D possibly corresponds to TRBD1 (5 bases). Germline assignment: CDR1 SGHVS and CDR2 FQNEAQ. The CDR3 loop spans 16 amino acids. Trimming removed 2 bases at V and 0 bases at J, with 13 bases between.

There are a few counts of this clonotype. The rearrangement uses TRBV12-3 or TRBV12-4 and TRBJ2-3; maybe TRBD2 (5 bases). This CDR3 comprises 15 residues. V was cut by 3 bases and J by 2 bases, with 12 bases left in between. The CDR3 DNA sequence: TGTGCCAGCAGTTTGAGGGCAGGCCTCACAGATACGCAGTATTTT. It codes for CASSLRAGLTDTQYF.

About this clonotype: The germline gene is not matched at one end of the junction; a read error may be the cause. The J gene is TRBJ1-3, the V gene TRBV28; D is unresolved. The CDR3 totals 17 residues. Germline assignment: CDR1 MDHEN and CDR2 SYDVKM. Written as DNA, the CDR3 is TGTACCAGCAGTTTAGGACGAGGTCTCAGCGGGGGAAACACCATATATTTT. This codes for CTSSLGRGLSGGNTIYF.

The chain has TRBV7-9 and TRBJ1-4, with 10 bases that match TRBD1. This CDR3 comprises 15 residues. The V gene end was trimmed by 5 bases and the J gene end by 8 bases; junction bases not matched to a gene: 8. The germline CDR1 and CDR2 sequences are SEHNR and FQNEAQ (reference sequence). The CDR3 bases are TGTGCCAGCAGCCCCGGACAGGGGGGGAGAGAAAAACTGTTTTTT. Amino acid sequence: CASSPGQGGREKLFF.

This clonotype was seen only a few times. CDR3 in DNA: TGTGCCAGCAGCTTACAGGGGGAACGAGAGACCCAGTACTTC. It specifies CASSLQGERETQYF. The chain combines TRBV7-9 with TRBJ2-5, with 7 bases aligning to TRBD1. The CDR3 is 14 amino acids. Germline CDR1 reads SEHNR; CDR2 reads FQNEAQ (reference sequence). J was trimmed by 4 bases and V by 2 bases; bases with no gene match: 4.

The chain combines TRBV5-1 with TRBJ2-7; the D gene could be TRBD1 or TRBD2 (5 bases each). Germline-derived CDR1 and CDR2 are SGHRS and YFSETQ. The CDR3 contains 12 residues. Between the trimmed V and J ends, which lost 5 bases and 5 bases, there was a span of 11 bases. CDR3 in amino acids: CASREGWHEQYF. In DNA form, the CDR3 reads TGCGCCAGCAGAGAGGGGTGGCACGAGCAGTACTTC.

The V gene is TRBV6-5, the J gene TRBJ1-6, with D maybe TRBD1 (5 bases). The length of the CDR3 is 17 residues. Deletions cut 0 bases from V and 6 bases from J, with 15 bases between. Germline lookup yields CDR1 MNHEY and CDR2 SVGAGI. The chain's CDR3 is CASSYSSTARINSPLHF. DNA for the CDR3: TGTGCCAGCAGTTACTCCTCGACAGCACGAATTAATTCACCCCTCCACTTT.

The rearrangement joins TRBV7-6 to TRBJ1-1; D unclear. The CDR3 runs 13 residues. Trimming took off 1 base at V and 10 bases at J, with 13 bases between the two ends. The V gene's germline CDR1 is SGHVS and CDR2 FNYEAQ. The CDR3 reads CASSLGSGPRAFF. In nucleotides, the CDR3 is TGTGCCAGCAGCTTAGGCTCAGGCCCTCGAGCTTTCTTT.

This clonotype occurred a few times. The J gene is TRBJ1-1, the V gene TRBV7-9; 9 nucleotides align to TRBD1. The CDR3 runs 14 residues. The germline V gene encodes CDR1 SEHNR and CDR2 FQNEAQ (reference sequence). V dropped 4 bases and J dropped 5; count of bases not matched to a gene: 5. For the CDR3, the DNA is TGTGCCAGCAGCTCGATGGACAGGGGAACTGAAGCTTTCTTT. Encoded protein: CASSSMDRGTEAFF.

The chain uses TRBV6-2 or TRBV6-3 and TRBJ1-4; D perhaps matches TRBD1 (6 bases). V was trimmed by 6 bases and J by 6 bases, leaving 17 bases between them. This CDR3 has 15 amino acids. Germline V gives CDR1 MNHEY, CDR2 SVGEGT. Written as DNA, the CDR3 is TGTGCCAGCAGCCCACGACAGGCGTCGGATGAAAAACTGTTTTTT. This codes for CASSPRQASDEKLFF.

There are a few counts of this clonotype. V and J are TRBV10-3 and TRBJ1-5; no definite D call. Germline CDR1 ENHRY, CDR2 SYGVKD. This CDR3 region has 18 residues. The V end lost 0 bases, the J end lost 2 bases, and 17 bases lay between the germline ends. The CDR3 loop is CAISESAPFGQGNQPQHF. In DNA, the CDR3 is TGTGCCATCAGTGAGTCGGCCCCCTTTGGGCAGGGCAATCAGCCCCAGCATTTT.

The chain combines TRBV6-1 with TRBJ2-7; possibly TRBD1 or TRBD2 for D (7 bases each). Trimming removed 7 bases at V and 3 bases at J, with 19 bases between. This CDR3 has 15 residues. Germline V CDR1 and CDR2: MNHNS, SASEGT. CDR3 sequence (DNA): TGTGCCAGCAACCGACAGGGAGGGTCGTACTACGAGCAGTACTTC. Its protein is CASNRQGGSYYEQYF.